These T cell receptor beta chains were read from a single sample in a study of tumor-infiltrating lymphocytes in oesophageal squamous cell carcinoma. TCRdb re-called the PCR reads with MiXCR, one entry per CDR3 protein. The sample shows about 17,000 distinct CDR3 sequences, about 46% of them seen only once. The specimen was normal esophageal tissue next to the tumor. These receptors originate from a female donor with esophageal squamous cell carcinoma. The CDR3 runs from the conserved cysteine through the conserved F or W. A D gene is named only where the DNA matches it firmly. Clone size is stated in some rows and not others, as once, few, many or a class when expanded.

CASSWDRYYGYTF,TGTGCCAGCAGCTGGGACAGATACTATGGCTACACCTTC,TRBV28,TRBJ1-2,once,TRBD1
CASSPLGGRVYEQYF,TGTGCCAGCAGCCCCCTTGGGGGAAGGGTCTACGAGCAGTACTTC,TRBV7-3,TRBJ2-7,medium-sized,.
CASSLVAGGRGTDTQYF,TGTGCCAGCAGCTTAGTGGCTGGCGGGAGGGGCACAGATACGCAGTATTTT,TRBV7-2,TRBJ2-3,.,TRBD2
CASSLGSGRGNEQFF,TGTGCCAGCAGCTTAGGTAGCGGGAGGGGCAATGAGCAGTTCTTC,TRBV7-8,TRBJ2-1,.,TRBD2
CASSSQAGVQETQYF,TGTGCCAGCAGTTCCCAAGCGGGAGTCCAAGAGACCCAGTACTTC,TRBV28,TRBJ2-5,.,TRBD2
CASMYGANTEAFF,TGTGCCAGCATGTACGGCGCCAACACTGAAGCTTTCTTT,TRBV7-4,TRBJ1-1,.,.
CASSYTIAEKLFF,TGTGCCAGCAGTTACACCATCGCGGAAAAACTGTTTTTT,TRBV6-6,TRBJ1-4,.,.
CASSFTSGLGGEKLFF,TGTGCCAGCAGCTTCACCTCAGGGCTGGGGGGGGAAAAACTGTTTTTT,TRBV11-2,TRBJ1-4,many,.
CASSSSTSGNGREQFF,TGTGCCAGCAGCTCCTCGACTAGCGGGAATGGGAGGGAGCAGTTCTTC,TRBV7-8,TRBJ2-1,.,TRBD2
CASSPPHGEETQYF,TGTGCCAGCTCACCACCGCACGGGGAAGAGACCCAGTACTTC,TRBV18,TRBJ2-5,many,.
CASTSSGTDNEQFF,TGTGCCAGCACCTCCTCCGGGACAGACAATGAGCAGTTCTTC,TRBV27,TRBJ2-1,many,TRBD1
CASSPGGNEQFF,TGTGCCAGCTCACCAGGGGGCAATGAGCAGTTCTTC,TRBV18,TRBJ2-1,once,.
CASSLGAGEKLFF,TGCGCCAGCAGCTTGGGAGCGGGGGAAAAACTGTTTTTT,TRBV5-1,TRBJ1-4,.,.
CASNDRGRETQYF,TGTGCCAGCAACGACAGGGGGCGAGAGACCCAGTACTTC,TRBV7-9,TRBJ2-5,.,TRBD1
CASSHPRSSGSDSYNEQFF,TGTGCCAGCAGCCATCCCCGTTCTAGCGGGAGTGATTCCTACAATGAGCAGTTCTTC,TRBV7-2,TRBJ2-1,.,TRBD2
CASIKREGGEDEQYF,TGTGCCAGCATCAAGAGGGAGGGGGGAGAGGACGAGCAGTACTTC,TRBV5-4,TRBJ2-7,medium-sized,.
CASSPKGAEFNNEQFF,TGTGCCAGCAGTCCTAAGGGAGCGGAGTTTAACAATGAGCAGTTCTTC,TRBV6-5,TRBJ2-1,.,.
CASSSRQEPRNSPLHF,TGTGCCAGCAGCTCCCGACAGGAGCCGAGGAATTCACCCCTCCACTTC,TRBV7-8,TRBJ2-7,many,.
CATKKASTTGELFF,TGTGCCACCAAAAAGGCCTCGACGACCGGGGAGCTGTTTTTT,TRBV6-1,TRBJ2-2,.,.
CASSPDRGRQPQHF,TGTGCCAGCAGCCCTGACAGGGGAAGGCAGCCCCAGCATTTT,TRBV12-3/TRBV12-4,TRBJ1-5,many,TRBD1
CASSLPGQGFEQYF,TGTGCCAGCAGTTTGCCGGGACAGGGGTTCGAGCAGTACTTC,TRBV28,TRBJ2-7,.,TRBD1
CASSLTGYNEQFF,TGTGCCAGCAGCTTAACCGGGTACAATGAGCAGTTCTTC,TRBV7-3,TRBJ2-1,.,.
CASSPGLVSNEQFF,TGTGCCAGCAGCCCGGGACTAGTGAGCAATGAGCAGTTCTTC,TRBV7-9,TRBJ2-1,few,TRBD2
CASKWTAMNTEAFF,TGTGCCAGCAAGTGGACGGCGATGAACACTGAAGCTTTCTTT,TRBV7-2,TRBJ1-1,.,.
CASRVNDGYTF,TGCGCCAGCAGGGTGAATGATGGCTACACCTTC,TRBV10-2,TRBJ1-2,.,.
CASSPPAHGEQFF,TGTGCCAGCAGTCCCCCCGCCCACGGTGAGCAGTTCTTC,TRBV12-3/TRBV12-4,TRBJ2-1,many,.
CASSSLPLAILEEQYF,TGTGCCAGCAGCTCCCTCCCCCTAGCAATATTGGAGGAGCAGTACTTC,TRBV7-8,TRBJ2-7,.,.
CASSPGLITDTQYF,TGTGCCAGCAGCCCGGGACTGATTACAGATACGCAGTATTTT,TRBV5-3,TRBJ2-3,.,.
CASSTLSAGELFF,TGTGCCAGCAGCACTCTCTCCGCCGGGGAGCTGTTTTTT,TRBV9,TRBJ2-2,few,.
CASSLARQGYGYTF,TGTGCCAGCAGCTTGGCCAGGCAGGGATATGGCTACACCTTC,TRBV5-6,TRBJ1-2,many,.
CASSRRAGYGNTIYF,TGTGCCAGCAGTAGAAGGGCAGGCTACGGAAACACCATATATTTT,TRBV28,TRBJ1-3,few,.
CASTPGGSSYNEQFF,TGTGCCAGCACCCCGGGGGGGAGCTCCTACAATGAGCAGTTCTTC,TRBV28,TRBJ2-1,.,TRBD2
CASSLAVTSTDTQYF,TGTGCCAGCAGCTTGGCTGTGACTAGCACAGATACGCAGTATTTT,TRBV5-4,TRBJ2-3,many,.
CASRGNTNYGYTF,TGTGCCAGCCGTGGGAATACTAACTATGGCTACACCTTC,TRBV28,TRBJ1-2,.,.
CASSMKGRTEAFF,TGTGCCAGTAGTATGAAGGGAAGGACTGAAGCTTTCTTT,TRBV19,TRBJ1-1,.,.
CASSLVGLAGGDTQYF,TGTGCCAGCAGCTTAGTGGGACTAGCGGGAGGTGATACGCAGTATTTT,TRBV7-6,TRBJ2-3,.,TRBD2
CASSQQSGSSYEQYF,TGTGCCAGCAGCCAACAAAGCGGGAGCTCATACGAGCAGTACTTC,TRBV7-2,TRBJ2-7,many,TRBD2
CASSYVLDRGQPQLWLHLRF,.,TRBV6-1,TRBJ2-6,many,.
CATSDPQGGSYNEQFF,TGTGCCACCAGTGATCCCCAAGGGGGATCCTACAATGAGCAGTTCTTC,TRBV24-1,TRBJ2-1,many,.
CASSPRTGGGTGELFF,TGTGCCAGCAGTCCCCGGACAGGGGGCGGGACCGGGGAGCTGTTTTTT,TRBV27,TRBJ2-2,many,TRBD1
CASSDTGVSYEQYF,TGTGCCAGCAGCGATACAGGGGTTAGCTACGAGCAGTACTTC,TRBV6-6,TRBJ2-7,.,TRBD1
CASSLGSRTDTQYF,TGTGCCAGCAGTTTAGGTAGCCGCACAGATACGCAGTATTTT,TRBV27,TRBJ2-3,.,.
CASSLDSSNQPQHF,TGTGCCAGCAGCTTAGACAGCAGCAATCAGCCCCAGCATTTT,TRBV7-9,TRBJ1-5,many,.
CASSVSGSTDTQYF,TGCGCCAGCAGCGTAAGCGGGAGCACAGATACGCAGTATTTT,TRBV5-1,TRBJ2-3,.,.
CASSESPGAISNTEAFF,TGCGCCAGCAGTGAGTCGCCAGGGGCTATATCGAACACTGAAGCTTTCTTT,TRBV10-1,TRBJ1-1,.,.
CASSLMRTGGNEQYF,TGTGCCAGCAGCTTAATGAGGACAGGGGGCAACGAGCAGTACTTC,TRBV11-2,TRBJ2-7,once,TRBD1
CASSAQGIKEKLFF,TGTGCCAGCAGCGCCCAGGGTATTAAAGAAAAACTGTTTTTT,TRBV7-2,TRBJ1-4,medium-sized,.
CASSLSVHRGSTDTQYF,TGTGCCAGCAGCTTAAGCGTTCACAGGGGGTCCACAGATACGCAGTATTTT,TRBV7-3,TRBJ2-3,few,TRBD1
CASSLSETDTQYF,TGTGCCAGCAGCTTATCAGAGACAGATACGCAGTATTTT,TRBV7-8,TRBJ2-3,few,.
CASSSTGLTYEQYF,TGCGCCAGCAGCTCGACAGGCTTAACCTACGAGCAGTACTTC,TRBV5-1,TRBJ2-7,.,.
CASSQGPPETQYF,TGTGCCAGCAGCCAAGGGCCCCCAGAGACCCAGTACTTC,TRBV7-6,TRBJ2-5,.,.
CASTSRTGLHNSPLHF,TGTGCCAGCACCTCCCGGACAGGGCTGCATAATTCACCCCTCCACTTC,TRBV28,TRBJ2-5,.,TRBD1
CASSLDFYEQYF,TGTGCCAGCAGCTTGGACTTCTACGAGCAGTACTTC,TRBV5-4,TRBJ2-7,many,.
CSSSLGTGIHEQFF,TGTTCCAGCAGCTTGGGGACAGGGATCCATGAGCAGTTCTTC,TRBV7-9,TRBJ2-1,.,TRBD1